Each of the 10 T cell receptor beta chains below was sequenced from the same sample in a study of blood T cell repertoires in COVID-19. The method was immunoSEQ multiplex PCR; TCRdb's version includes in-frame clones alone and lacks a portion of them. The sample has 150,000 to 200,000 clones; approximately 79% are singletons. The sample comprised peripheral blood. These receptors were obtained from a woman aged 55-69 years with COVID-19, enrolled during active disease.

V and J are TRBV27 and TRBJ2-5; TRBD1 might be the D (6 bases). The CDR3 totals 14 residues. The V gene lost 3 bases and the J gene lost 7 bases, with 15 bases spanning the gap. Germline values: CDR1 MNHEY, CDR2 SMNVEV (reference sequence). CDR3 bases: TGTGCCAGCAGTTTGGGACACCTTCAGGGGACCCAGTACTTC. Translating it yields CASSLGHLQGTQYF.

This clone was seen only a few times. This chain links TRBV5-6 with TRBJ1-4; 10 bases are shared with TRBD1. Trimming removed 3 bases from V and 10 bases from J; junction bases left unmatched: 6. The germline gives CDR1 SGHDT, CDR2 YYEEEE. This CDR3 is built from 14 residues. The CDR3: CASSYRDRGSKLFF. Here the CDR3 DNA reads TGTGCCAGCAGCTACCGGGACAGGGGCTCAAAACTGTTTTTT.

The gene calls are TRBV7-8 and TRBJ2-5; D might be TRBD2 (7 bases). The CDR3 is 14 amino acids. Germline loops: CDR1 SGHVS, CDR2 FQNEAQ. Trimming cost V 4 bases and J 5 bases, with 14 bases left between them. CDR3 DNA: TGTGCCAGCAGCTCACGGGGGGCCGGGGAGACCCAGTACTTC. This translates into CASSSRGAGETQYF.

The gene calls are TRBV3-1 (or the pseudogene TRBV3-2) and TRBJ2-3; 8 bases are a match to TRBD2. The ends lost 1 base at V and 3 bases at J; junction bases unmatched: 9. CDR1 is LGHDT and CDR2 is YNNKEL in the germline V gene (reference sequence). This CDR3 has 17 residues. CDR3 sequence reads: CASSQVGWGLVTDTQYF. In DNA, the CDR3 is TGTGCCAGCAGCCAAGTAGGTTGGGGACTAGTGACAGATACGCAGTATTTT.

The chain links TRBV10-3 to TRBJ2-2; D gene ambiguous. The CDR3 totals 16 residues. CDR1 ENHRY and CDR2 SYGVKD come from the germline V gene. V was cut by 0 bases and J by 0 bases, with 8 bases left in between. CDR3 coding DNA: TGTGCCATCAGTGAGTCGAGTCTGACGAACACCGGGGAGCTGTTTTTT. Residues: CAISESSLTNTGELFF.

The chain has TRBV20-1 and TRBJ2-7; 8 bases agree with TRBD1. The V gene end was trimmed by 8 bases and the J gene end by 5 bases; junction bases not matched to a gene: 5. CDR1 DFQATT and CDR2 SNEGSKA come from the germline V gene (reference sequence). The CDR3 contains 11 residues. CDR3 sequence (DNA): TGCAGTCCCAGGACAGGGAACGAGCAGTACTTC. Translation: CSPRTGNEQYF.

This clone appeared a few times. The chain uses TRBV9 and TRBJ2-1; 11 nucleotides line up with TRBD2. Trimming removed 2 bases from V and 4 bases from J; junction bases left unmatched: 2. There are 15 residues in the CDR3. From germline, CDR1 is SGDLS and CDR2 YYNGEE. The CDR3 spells CASSVSSGGYNEQFF. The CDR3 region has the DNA TGTGCCAGCAGCGTCTCTAGCGGGGGGTACAATGAGCAGTTCTTC.

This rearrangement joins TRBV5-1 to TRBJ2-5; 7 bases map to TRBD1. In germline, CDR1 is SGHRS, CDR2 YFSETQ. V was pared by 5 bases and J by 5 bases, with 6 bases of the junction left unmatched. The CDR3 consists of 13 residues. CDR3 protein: CASSYRGPETQYF. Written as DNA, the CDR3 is TGCGCCAGCAGTTACAGGGGACCGGAGACCCAGTACTTC.

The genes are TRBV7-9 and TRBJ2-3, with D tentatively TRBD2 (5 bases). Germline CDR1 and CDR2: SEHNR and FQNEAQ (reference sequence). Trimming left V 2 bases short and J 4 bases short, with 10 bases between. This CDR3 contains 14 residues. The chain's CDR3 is CASSLTSGPDTQYF. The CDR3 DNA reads TGTGCCAGCAGCTTAACTAGTGGCCCAGATACGCAGTATTTT. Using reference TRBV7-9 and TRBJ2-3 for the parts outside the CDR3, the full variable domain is DTGVSQNPRHKITKRGQNVTFRCDPISEHNRLYWYRQTLGQGPEFLTYFQNEAQLEKSRLLSDRFSAERPKGSFSTLEIQRTEQGDSAMYLCASSLTSGPDTQYFGPGTRLTVL.

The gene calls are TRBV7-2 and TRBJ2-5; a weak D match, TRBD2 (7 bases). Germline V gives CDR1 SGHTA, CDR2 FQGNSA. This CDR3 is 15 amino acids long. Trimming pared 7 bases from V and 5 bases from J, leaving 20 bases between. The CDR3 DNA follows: TGTGCCAGCACCCTTGCGGGGGTGCAGGGGGAGACCCAGTACTTC. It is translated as CASTLAGVQGETQYF.